The 18 T cell receptor beta chains reported below all come from one sample, sequenced in a study of CD8+ T cells in alopecia areata. Described treatment: oral pan-JAK inhibitor, 5-10 mg twice daily. Extraction of RNA preceded its reverse transcription into cDNA, which served as the sequencing template. Profiling relied on immunoSEQ multiplex PCR, and the TCRdb table lists in-frame clones only, not all of them. Of about 280,000 clones in the sample, 58% are singletons; the top ten hold approximately 2%. The specimen comprised CD4+ T cells sorted from blood, sampled at week 24, from a patient treated with tofacitinib. Every receptor here comes from a human donor with alopecia areata.

The rearrangement links TRBV5-1 to TRBJ1-1; D remains unclear. The CDR3 covers 14 residues. Deletions cut 7 bases from V and 2 bases from J, with 15 bases between. The germline V gene has CDR1 SGHRS and CDR2 YFSETQ. The CDR3 loop is CASVKGVSNTEAFF. In DNA form, the CDR3 reads TGCGCCAGCGTAAAAGGTGTAAGCAACACTGAAGCTTTCTTT. The variable domain in full, completed from reference TRBV5-1 and TRBJ1-1, reads KAGVTQTPRYLIKTRGQQVTLSCSPISGHRSVSWYQQTPGQGLQFLFEYFSETQRNKGNFPGRFSGRQFSNSRSEMNVSTLELGDSALYLCASVKGVSNTEAFFGQGTRLTVV.

A few counts support this clone. In DNA, the CDR3 is TGTGCCAGCAGTACGTGGACAGGGCGGGATGAAGCTTTCTTT. The encoded protein is CASSTWTGRDEAFF. The rearrangement joins TRBV28 to TRBJ1-1, with 8 bases matching TRBD1. The CDR3 is 14 amino acids. V trimming: 5 bases; J trimming: 7 bases; junction bases outside the gene matches: 9. Per germline, CDR1 MDHEN and CDR2 SYDVKM.

In its sample, this clone was seen a few times. This sequence joins TRBV19 and TRBJ2-1, with 7 nucleotides matching TRBD1. With V trimmed by 3 bases and J by 3 bases, 5 bases remained unmatched. Germline V gives CDR1 LNHDA, CDR2 SQIVND (reference sequence). The CDR3 has 15 amino acids. CDR3 in amino acids: CASSIQGVVYNEQFF. CDR3 nucleotides: TGTGCCAGTAGTATCCAGGGGGTGGTCTACAATGAGCAGTTCTTC.

V is TRBV9 and J is TRBJ1-4; TRBD1 aligns across 8 bases. After removal of 6 bases from V and 8 bases from J, the junction contained 9 bases not matched to a gene. Germline-derived CDR1 and CDR2 are SGDLS and YYNGEE. The CDR3 totals 14 residues. CDR3 sequence: CASNVGQEGEKLFF. In DNA, the CDR3 is TGTGCCAGCAATGTGGGACAGGAAGGAGAAAAACTGTTTTTT.

The chain combines TRBV5-1 with TRBJ2-1; 8 bases match TRBD2. Germline lookup yields CDR1 SGHRS and CDR2 YFSETQ. Unmatched junction bases numbered 8, after V lost 7 bases and J lost 5 bases. CDR3 size: 14 residues. Here the CDR3 DNA reads TGCGCCAGCTGTCGGGTAGCGGGGAACAATGAGCAGTTCTTC. Translated: CASCRVAGNNEQFF.

The chain is built from TRBV5-1 and TRBJ1-1; D is unclear. Trimming removed 0 bases at V and 4 bases at J, with 10 bases between. Germline V gene sequence: CDR1 SGHRS, CDR2 YFSETQ. This CDR3 region has 14 residues. This CDR3 reads CASSLGGAATEAFF. The DNA for the CDR3 is TGCGCCAGCAGCTTGGGGGGTGCGGCCACTGAAGCTTTCTTT.

With regard to this clone: Different DNA sequences within this sample yield the same CDR3. The chain recombines TRBV4-2 with TRBJ1-2; D uncertain. Trimming shortened V by 3 bases and J by 8 bases, and 16 bases separated the two germline ends. This CDR3 region has 14 residues. Germline assignment: CDR1 LGHNA and CDR2 YNFKEQ. The CDR3 loop is CASSQDSTSWGYTF. In nucleotides, the CDR3 is TGTGCCAGCAGCCAGGATTCAACAAGTTGGGGCTACACCTTC.

This clone was seen only a few times. The chain employs TRBV4-2 and TRBJ1-2; 11 nucleotides match TRBD1. The CDR3 covers 14 residues. The V gene's germline CDR1 is LGHNA and CDR2 YNFKEQ. With V trimmed by 1 base and J by 7 bases, 2 bases remained unmatched. CDR3 loop: CASSQGTGGTGYTF. CDR3 nucleotide sequence: TGTGCCAGCAGCCAAGGGACAGGGGGCACTGGCTACACCTTC.

The V gene is TRBV29-1, the J gene TRBJ1-5, with 7 bases fitting TRBD1. The trim removed 5 bases at V and 5 bases at J, leaving 9 bases unmatched. Germline CDR1 reads SQVTM; CDR2 reads ANQGSEA. The CDR3 sequence is 14 residues long. CDR3: CSVSGTVGDQPQHF. For the CDR3, the DNA is TGCAGCGTTTCCGGGACAGTGGGTGATCAGCCCCAGCATTTT.

This chain joins TRBV30 and TRBJ2-2, with D possibly TRBD2 on 6 matching bases. Between the trimmed V and J ends, which lost 5 bases and 3 bases, there was a span of 13 bases. CDR1 and CDR2 (germline): GTSNPN, SVGIG (reference sequence). The CDR3 has 14 residues. CDR3 sequence reads: CAWDQTRYTGELFF. The CDR3 DNA is TGTGCCTGGGATCAGACTAGATACACCGGGGAGCTGTTTTTT.

The chain uses TRBV6-6 and TRBJ2-7; 7 nucleotides match TRBD2. Germline CDR1 reads MNHNY; CDR2 reads SVGAGI (reference sequence). Trimming removed 2 bases from V and 1 base from J; junction bases left unmatched: 8. The CDR3 covers 16 residues. For the CDR3, the DNA is TGTGCCAGCAGTTACAAACCATCAGCGGGGTCCTACGAGCAGTACTTC. Protein sequence: CASSYKPSAGSYEQYF.

The chain couples TRBV7-9 to TRBJ1-1; D is possibly TRBD1 (6 bases). Germline-derived CDR1 and CDR2 are SEHNR and FQNEAQ (reference sequence). Between the trimmed V and J ends, which lost 3 bases and 2 bases, there was a span of 16 bases. The CDR3 extends over 16 amino acids. The CDR3 here is CASSLVAGVLNTEAFF. DNA of the CDR3: TGTGCCAGCAGCTTGGTAGCAGGGGTGCTTAACACTGAAGCTTTCTTT.

The J gene is TRBJ1-6, the V gene TRBV4-1; maybe TRBD1 (5 bases). Trimming cost V 1 base and J 8 bases, with 15 bases left between them. Germline CDR1 is MGHRA and CDR2 is YSYEKL. The CDR3 has 16 residues. The CDR3 sequence: CASSQGIRVADSPLHF. The CDR3 DNA reads as TGCGCCAGCAGCCAAGGAATCAGGGTAGCGGATTCACCCCTCCACTTT.

V gene TRBV9 combines with J gene TRBJ1-6; weak D call: TRBD1 (6 bases). This CDR3 spans 17 amino acids. V was pared by 7 bases and J by 0 bases, with 17 bases between. CDR1 is SGDLS and CDR2 is YYNGEE in the germline V gene. CDR3 region: CASQRTAITSYNSPLHF. DNA for the CDR3: TGTGCCAGCCAACGGACAGCTATTACCTCCTATAATTCACCCCTCCACTTT.

This clone was found a few times. Here the CDR3 reads CASSQGQGRGSYNSPLHF. The CDR3 DNA is TGTGCCAGCAGCCAAGGACAGGGAAGGGGGTCCTATAATTCACCCCTCCACTTT. This chain links TRBV28 with TRBJ1-6, with 8 bases that match TRBD1. This CDR3 comprises 18 residues. The V gene end was trimmed by 6 bases and the J gene end by 1 base; junction bases not matched to a gene: 11. Per germline, CDR1 MDHEN and CDR2 SYDVKM.

The genes are TRBV14 and TRBJ2-1; 10 positions match TRBD2. This CDR3 is 14 amino acids long. Trimming took 5 bases from V and 6 from J; bases not matched to a gene: 4. Germline V CDR1 and CDR2: SGHDN, FVKESK. The CDR3, as DNA: TGTGCCAGCAGCAACAGCGGGGGGGCCAATGAGCAGTTCTTC. The encoded protein is CASSNSGGANEQFF.

This clone was seen a few times. The genes are TRBV30 and TRBJ2-7, with D tentatively TRBD1 or TRBD2 (6 bases each). The CDR3 spans 14 residues. Trimming stripped 5 bases from V and 2 bases from J, with 16 bases between. CDR1 GTSNPN and CDR2 SVGIG come from the germline V gene (reference sequence). This CDR3 is CAWERGDRAYEQYF. For the CDR3, the DNA is TGTGCCTGGGAGAGGGGGGACCGAGCCTACGAGCAGTACTTC.

The chain uses TRBV2 and TRBJ1-4, with 7 bases identical to TRBD1. With 4 bases clipped from V and 0 bases from J, the junction kept 5 bases outside the gene matches. Germline V gene data show CDR1 as SNHLY and CDR2 as FYNNEI. The CDR3 is 16 residues long. The CDR3 spells CASSGTGYPTNEKLFF. In nucleotides, the CDR3 is TGTGCCAGCAGTGGGACAGGATATCCAACTAATGAAAAACTGTTTTTT.